The 25 T cell receptor beta chains below all came from one sample that was sequenced in a study of T cell responses to AZD1222 COVID-19 vaccine. Only in-frame clones appear in the TCRdb table, and some are missing; sequencing was by immunoSEQ multiplex PCR. The sample carries about 80,000 clones, under 95% recorded once. The sequences come from peripheral blood, collected 28 days after the second AZD1222 dose. All receptors derive from an adult who received the AZD1222 COVID-19 vaccine.

The chain employs TRBV7-8 and TRBJ1-1; 9 bases line up with TRBD1. The ends lost 5 bases at V and 2 bases at J; junction bases unmatched: 6. This CDR3 has 15 amino acids. CDR1 is SGHVS, CDR2 FQNEAQ, per germline. CDR3 region: CASSRTGASNTEAFF. DNA of the CDR3: TGTGCCAGCAGCCGGACAGGGGCCAGCAACACTGAAGCTTTCTTT.

The chain recombines TRBV11-2 with TRBJ2-7; 12 bases align to TRBD2. CDR3 size: 18 residues. The germline gives CDR1 SGHAT, CDR2 FQNNGV. The trim removed 4 bases at V and 5 bases at J, leaving 15 bases unmatched. The CDR3 is CASSYSTSGSASIHEQYF. The DNA of the CDR3 is TGTGCCAGCAGCTACTCGACTAGCGGGAGCGCTTCGATCCACGAGCAGTACTTC.

The gene calls are TRBV19 and TRBJ2-1; D is unresolved. Trimming took 5 bases from V and 2 from J, leaving 10 bases between them. CDR3 length equals 14 residues. Per the germline V gene, CDR1 is LNHDA and CDR2 is SQIVND (reference sequence). The CDR3 is CASSSSQTYNEQFF. The CDR3 nucleotides are TGTGCCAGTAGTTCGTCCCAGACCTACAATGAGCAGTTCTTC.

The chain couples TRBV20-1 to TRBJ1-4; D perhaps matches TRBD1 (5 bases). Germline assignment: CDR1 DFQATT and CDR2 SNEGSKA (reference sequence). Trimming left V 3 bases short and J 8 bases short, with 16 bases between. This CDR3 contains 14 residues. The CDR3 region has the DNA TGCAGTGCTAGTGAGGCAGGGTTTGGGGAAAAACTGTTTTTT. Its translation is CSASEAGFGEKLFF.

The V gene is TRBV18, the J gene TRBJ2-1; D call uncertain. Germline V gives CDR1 KGHSH, CDR2 LQKENI. The CDR3 covers 14 residues. Trimming cost V 0 bases and J 3 bases, with 6 bases left between them. The CDR3 is CASSPPTFYNEQFF. In DNA form, the CDR3 reads TGTGCCAGCTCACCACCCACTTTCTACAATGAGCAGTTCTTC.

This chain uses TRBV18 with TRBJ2-5; 8 nucleotides align to TRBD1. J gave up 5 bases and V 6 bases, and 14 bases lay outside the gene matches. Germline values: CDR1 KGHSH, CDR2 LQKENI. The CDR3 is 16 residues long. The CDR3 DNA follows: TGTGCCAGCTCTCGACAGGGGACATCTTCAGGGGAGACCCAGTACTTC. Translated: CASSRQGTSSGETQYF. Variable domain in full (rest from reference TRBV18 and TRBJ2-5): NAGVMQNPRHLVRRRGQEARLRCSPMKGHSHVYWYRQLPEEGLKFMVYLQKENIIDESGMPKERFSAEFPKEGPSILRIQQVVRGDSAAYFCASSRQGTSSGETQYFGPGTRLLVL.

V is TRBV19 and J is TRBJ2-7; D not certain. This CDR3 contains 15 residues. Germline values: CDR1 LNHDA, CDR2 SQIVND (reference sequence). V was shortened by 3 bases and J by 3 bases, with 15 bases between the two germline ends. CDR3 sequence: CASSIHWSRNYEQYF. Here the CDR3 DNA reads TGTGCCAGTAGTATTCACTGGAGTCGTAACTACGAGCAGTACTTC.

The chain couples TRBV5-1 to TRBJ1-5; unclear D gene. Germline values: CDR1 SGHRS, CDR2 YFSETQ. Trimming removed 3 bases from V and 3 bases from J, with 13 bases in between. The CDR3 spans 15 residues. The CDR3 here is CASSSTGDNNQPQHF. The CDR3 coding sequence is TGCGCCAGCAGCTCTACGGGAGATAACAATCAGCCCCAGCATTTT.

The sample holds one count of this clone. This chain joins TRBV7-2 and TRBJ1-4; D may be TRBD1 (5 bases). The CDR3 is 15 residues long. The V gene's germline CDR1 is SGHTA and CDR2 FQGNSA. The V end lost 1 base, the J end lost 5 bases, and 11 bases lay between the germline ends. Written as DNA, the CDR3 is TGTGCCAGCAGCTTAGGGCTCGACAGAAATGAAAAACTGTTTTTT. Its translation is CASSLGLDRNEKLFF. Looking up the rest from reference TRBV7-2 and TRBJ1-4 gives the full variable domain: GAGVSQSPSNKVTEKGKDVELRCDPISGHTALYWYRQSLGQGLEFLIYFQGNSAPDKSGLPSDRFSAERTGGSVSTLTIQRTQQEDSAVYLCASSLGLDRNEKLFFGSGTQLSVL.

V usage is TRBV24-1 and J usage is TRBJ2-2; 8 bases agree with TRBD2. The CDR3 is 20 amino acids. V lost 0 bases to trimming and J lost 0 bases; unmatched junction nucleotides: 11. From germline, CDR1 is KGHDR and CDR2 SFDVKD. CDR3 protein: CATSDLRGREGMANTGELFF. CDR3 bases: TGTGCCACCAGTGATTTGCGGGGACGGGAGGGGATGGCGAACACCGGGGAGCTGTTTTTT.

This CDR3 reads CSVDFLAGVADTQYF. CDR3 coding DNA: TGCAGCGTTGACTTCCTAGCGGGAGTTGCAGATACGCAGTATTTT. V gene TRBV29-1 combines with J gene TRBJ2-3, with 10 bases fitting TRBD2. Trimming cost V 3 bases and J 4 bases; bases outside gene matches: 7. The CDR3 sequence is 15 residues long. CDR1 is SQVTM, CDR2 ANQGSEA, per germline.

The chain carries TRBV2 and TRBJ2-2; D is undetermined. The V end lost 11 bases, the J end lost 1 base, and 14 bases lay between the germline ends. CDR1 and CDR2 (germline): SNHLY, FYNNEI. This CDR3 is built from 14 residues. The CDR3 bases are TGTGCCGGAAGGTTGACAAGGAACACCGGGGAGCTGTTTTTT. Its protein product is CAGRLTRNTGELFF.

This clone occurred once. The CDR3 region has the DNA TGCGCCAGCAGCCAAGGGCCCCTGAGACAGGTTTCTGGTAATGAAAAACTGTTTTTT. This translates into CASSQGPLRQVSGNEKLFF. V gene TRBV4-1 combines with J gene TRBJ1-4; a weak D match, TRBD1 (6 bases). CDR3 size: 19 residues. CDR1 MGHRA and CDR2 YSYEKL come from the germline V gene. V dropped 1 base and J dropped 4 bases, with 22 bases sitting between them.

The V and J genes are TRBV18 and TRBJ2-2; TRBD2 might be the D (5 bases). Per germline, CDR1 KGHSH and CDR2 LQKENI. Trimming cost V 3 bases and J 6 bases, with 11 bases left between them. The CDR3 extends over 14 amino acids. DNA for the CDR3: TGTGCCAGCTCACCTCTGGAGGAATCCGGGGAGCTGTTTTTT. Amino acid sequence: CASSPLEESGELFF.

The chain carries TRBV5-1 and TRBJ2-7, with 10 bases aligning to TRBD1. Germline CDR1 is SGHRS and CDR2 is YFSETQ. V trimming: 2 bases; J trimming: 6 bases; junction bases outside the gene matches: 5. The CDR3 runs 14 residues. Written as DNA, the CDR3 is TGCGCCAGCAGCTTACTCCGGGACAGGGGCGAGCAGTACTTC. Translating gives CASSLLRDRGEQYF.

This chain connects TRBV30 to TRBJ2-1, with 9 bases lining up with TRBD2. The V gene end was trimmed by 3 bases and the J gene end by 6 bases; junction bases not matched to a gene: 9. The CDR3 sequence is 15 residues long. The germline gives CDR1 GTSNPN, CDR2 SVGIG (reference sequence). CDR3 residues: CAWRPSGRIFNEQFF. The CDR3 DNA is TGTGCCTGGAGACCGAGCGGGAGGATCTTCAATGAGCAGTTCTTC.

The chain links TRBV7-9 to TRBJ2-5; TRBD1 aligns across 7 bases. Germline V lookup: CDR1 SEHNR, CDR2 FQNEAQ (reference sequence). The V and J ends lost 1 base and 2 bases, in that order; junction bases with no gene match: 4. This CDR3 has 15 residues. The CDR3 sequence is CASSLGDSKQETQYF. CDR3 nucleotide sequence: TGTGCCAGCAGCTTAGGGGACAGCAAACAAGAGACCCAGTACTTC.

This clone has just one count. The J gene is TRBJ1-3, the V gene TRBV18; the D gene is possibly TRBD1 (5 bases). From germline, CDR1 is KGHSH and CDR2 LQKENI. Trimming removed 2 bases at V and 3 bases at J, with 5 bases between. The CDR3 spans 13 residues. CDR3 residues: CASSPDSGNTIYF. CDR3 DNA: TGTGCCAGCTCACCAGACAGTGGAAACACCATATATTTT.

The chain carries TRBV30 and TRBJ1-6, with D unresolved. V lost 0 bases and J lost 7, with 13 bases in between. CDR3 length equals 15 residues. Germline V gives CDR1 GTSNPN, CDR2 SVGIG (reference sequence). In nucleotides, the CDR3 is TGTGCCTGGAGTGTAACCCCAGGCCCAAATTCACCCCTCCACTTT. Its protein is CAWSVTPGPNSPLHF.

This sequence joins TRBV3-1 (or the pseudogene TRBV3-2) and TRBJ1-1; D remains unclear. This CDR3 is built from 14 residues. The germline V gene encodes CDR1 LGHDT and CDR2 YNNKEL (reference sequence). The V gene lost 4 bases and the J gene lost 1 base, with 10 bases spanning the gap. CDR3: CASSLLNGNTEAFF. CDR3 bases: TGTGCCAGCAGCCTACTGAACGGGAACACTGAAGCTTTCTTT.

The chain has TRBV1 and TRBJ1-5. TRBV1 is flagged as a pseudogene. This CDR3 has 13 residues. CDR3 sequence: CTSSQGSNQPQHF. The CDR3 coding sequence is TGCACCAGCAGCCAAGGGTCAAATCAGCCCCAGCATTTT.

The V call is TRBV5-1, the J call TRBJ2-5; D unclear. The CDR3 is 13 amino acids. Trimming cost V 2 bases and J 3 bases, with 8 bases left between them. CDR1 and CDR2 from the germline V gene are SGHRS and YFSETQ. For the CDR3, the DNA is TGCGCCAGCAGCTTCGACTGGGAAGAGACCCAGTACTTC. Encoded protein: CASSFDWEETQYF.

The chain combines TRBV6-5 with TRBJ1-1; TRBD1 matches at 9 bases. Trimming cost V 7 bases and J 6 bases; bases outside gene matches: 9. The germline V gene has CDR1 MNHEY and CDR2 SVGAGI. This CDR3 comprises 14 residues. Here the CDR3 DNA reads TGTGCCAGCACCCCTGGGACAGGGAGGGCTGAAGCTTTCTTT. Residues: CASTPGTGRAEAFF.

The gene calls are TRBV7-3 and TRBJ2-5, with D uncertain. The CDR3 length is 14 residues. Germline V lookup: CDR1 SGHTA, CDR2 FQGTGA. Trimming removed 3 bases at V and 6 bases at J, with 14 bases between. The CDR3 protein is CASSFGPLGQTQYF. Written as DNA, the CDR3 is TGTGCCAGCAGCTTCGGGCCCCTTGGGCAGACCCAGTACTTC.

This sequence joins TRBV5-1 and TRBJ1-2; D is ambiguous. Trimming removed 0 bases from V and 5 bases from J, with 11 bases in between. The CDR3 length is 14 residues. Germline CDR1 reads SGHRS; CDR2 reads YFSETQ. CDR3 region: CASSLEGLPYGYTF. CDR3 DNA sequence: TGCGCCAGCAGCTTGGAAGGCTTACCATATGGCTACACCTTC.